This T cell receptor (beta chain) was sequenced during a study of control samples from healthy donors and cancer patients. Data came from immunoSEQ multiplex PCR; TCRdb stores just in-frame clones and leaves some out. Altogether approximately 89,000 clones are present, about 87% being singletons, with the ten largest covering over 15%. This clone was detected only a few times. This CDR3 region has 13 residues. Unmatched junction bases numbered 6, after V lost 2 bases and J lost 11 bases. Per the germline V gene, CDR1 is SGHTA and CDR2 is FQGNSA. This rearrangement joins TRBV7-2 to TRBJ1-1; TRBD1 agrees at 9 bases. The sequenced sample consisted of blood. The sequence came from a middle-aged man in good health. CDR3 DNA sequence: TGTGCCAGCAGCTTAAGGGACAGGGTCGAGGCTTTCTTT. Translating gives CASSLRDRVEAFF.